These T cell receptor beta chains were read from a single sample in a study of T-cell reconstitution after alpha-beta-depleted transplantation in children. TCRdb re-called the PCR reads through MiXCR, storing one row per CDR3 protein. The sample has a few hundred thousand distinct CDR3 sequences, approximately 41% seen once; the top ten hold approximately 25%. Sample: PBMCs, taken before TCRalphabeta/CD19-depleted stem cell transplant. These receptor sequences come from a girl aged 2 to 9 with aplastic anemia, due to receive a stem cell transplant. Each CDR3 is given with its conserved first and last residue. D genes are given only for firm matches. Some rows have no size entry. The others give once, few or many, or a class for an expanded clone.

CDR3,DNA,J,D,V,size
CASSTNSGTSGTYNEQFF,TGTGCCAGCAGCACCAATTCCGGGACTAGCGGAACCTACAATGAGCAGTTCTTC,TRBJ2-1,TRBD2,TRBV11-1,.
CASSLAYGTGVGTNEKLFF,TGCGCCAGCAGCTTGGCCTACGGGACAGGAGTCGGAACTAATGAAAAACTGTTTTTT,TRBJ1-4,TRBD1,TRBV5-1,few
CASSVELQGLSNQPQHF,TGTGCCAGCAGTGTAGAGTTACAGGGCCTTAGCAATCAGCCCCAGCATTTT,TRBJ1-5,.,TRBV2,many
CASSEGGSGRNQETQYF,TGTGCCAGCAGCGAGGGGGGTAGCGGGAGAAATCAAGAGACCCAGTACTTC,TRBJ2-5,TRBD2,TRBV4-2,many
CSARPFYRRGGVDTQYF,TGCAGTGCTAGACCCTTCTACCGGAGGGGGGGAGTCGATACGCAGTATTTT,TRBJ2-3,.,TRBV20-1,few
CASSYRQQYF,TGTGCCAGCAGTTACCGACAGCAGTACTTC,TRBJ2-7,.,TRBV6-6,.
CSARDQGRNTGELFF,TGCAGTGCTAGAGATCAGGGGAGAAACACCGGGGAGCTGTTTTTT,TRBJ2-2,.,TRBV20-1,few
CSVPGTGTSHEQYF,TGCAGCGTACCCGGGACAGGCACTTCCCACGAGCAGTACTTC,TRBJ2-7,TRBD1,TRBV29-1,.
CSARAGGGRNIQYF,TGCAGTGCTAGGGCGGGGGGTGGCCGAAACATTCAGTACTTC,TRBJ2-4,TRBD2,TRBV20-1,.
CASSLEPGAGDTQYF,TGCGCCAGCAGCTTGGAACCGGGGGCCGGGGATACGCAGTATTTT,TRBJ2-3,.,TRBV5-1,many
CASRPGGEGGTYEQYF,TGTGCCAGCAGACCAGGAGGGGAGGGGGGTACCTACGAGCAGTACTTC,TRBJ2-7,.,TRBV12-3/TRBV12-4,many
CSVEDLWGLFF,TGCAGCGTTGAAGATCTTTGGGGACTGTTCTTC,TRBJ2-1,.,TRBV29-1,once
CSGGGGAGELFF,TGCAGCGGTGGCGGGGGCGCCGGGGAGCTGTTTTTT,TRBJ2-2,.,TRBV29-1,.
CSATGFEQYF,TGCAGTGCTACAGGGTTCGAGCAGTACTTC,TRBJ2-7,.,TRBV20-1,.
CSASGPNNEQFF,TGCAGCGCGAGCGGCCCCAACAATGAGCAGTTCTTC,TRBJ2-1,.,TRBV29-1,.
CASSIPGLAGGPGTDTQYF,TGTGCCAGTAGTATCCCGGGACTAGCGGGAGGGCCAGGCACAGATACGCAGTATTTT,TRBJ2-3,TRBD2,TRBV19,few
CASNIHLGGNEQFF,TGTGCCAGTAACATCCACCTGGGTGGGAATGAGCAGTTCTTC,TRBJ2-1,.,TRBV19,.
CASRGTGDYGYTF,TGTGCCAGCAGGGGGACAGGGGACTATGGCTACACCTTC,TRBJ1-2,TRBD1,TRBV6-1,once
CSVEGGSGQPQHF,TGCAGCGTAGAAGGGGGCTCCGGGCAGCCCCAGCATTTT,TRBJ1-5,TRBD1,TRBV29-1,few
CASSEGFGGRTTYEQYF,TGTGCCAGCAGTGAAGGTTTTGGCGGCAGAACTACCTACGAGCAGTACTTC,TRBJ2-7,.,TRBV6-1,.
CASNRGSGTEAFF,TGTGCCAGCAACAGAGGGTCAGGGACTGAAGCTTTCTTT,TRBJ1-1,.,TRBV7-9,.
CASSLVVSGRGTDTQYF,TGCGCCAGCAGCTTGGTGGTTAGCGGAAGAGGGACAGATACGCAGTATTTT,TRBJ2-3,.,TRBV5-1,.